The sequence of this T cell receptor beta chain was determined in a study of cytomegalovirus exposure and HLA in healthy donors. In regard to this clone: Its matching antigen is unknown.

Study conclusions and caveats: Presence/absence analyses assumed roughly uniform sequencing depth across donors, which may not hold. In a later analysis, TCR beta V- and J-gene trimming was associated with a missense DCLRE1C variant. The sole available immune exposure information was CMV serostatus.

The PCR made use of 60 Vbeta and 13 Jbeta primers. Clones were sequenced by immunoSEQ multiplex PCR, and TCRdb holds only the in-frame ones, with some missing. Recorded for this sample: 110,000 to 150,000 clones. Germline loops: CDR1 SGHDT, CDR2 YYEEEE. The CDR3 covers 15 residues. V lost 6 bases, J lost 0 bases, and 13 bases lay in between. The sequence was collected from a male donor in good health and CMV-seronegative. Sequencing input: PBMCs. The rearrangement joins TRBV5-6 to TRBJ1-3; a possible D gene is TRBD1 (5 bases). The CDR3 sequence: CASIPWGVSGNTIYF. CDR3 nucleotide sequence: TGTGCCAGCATCCCATGGGGGGTCTCTGGAAACACCATATATTTT.